The present entry profiles one T cell receptor beta chain with its context. The sample belongs to a study of T cells in Graves' hyperthyroidism and ophthalmopathy. Template material for amplifying TCR beta CDR3 regions consisted of RNA transcripts. The primer set for the first-round RT-PCR of the TCR CDR3 was HTBI. TCRdb reprocessed the multiplex PCR reads via MiXCR and lists one record per CDR3 protein. Seen here are some 180,000 distinct CDR3 sequences, about a sixth observed once, and the top ten hold 53%. The germline CDR1 and CDR2 sequences are MNHEY and SMNVEV (reference sequence). The CDR3 has 13 amino acids. Trimming left V 2 bases short and J 2 bases short, with 5 bases between.

This clonotype originated in a woman in her fifties or sixties with Graves' hyperthyroidism. This sequence joins TRBV27 and TRBJ2-3; D not certain. Material for sequencing was blood. CDR3 residues: CASSLEATDTQYF. As DNA, the CDR3 is TGTGCCAGCAGTTTAGAGGCCACAGATACGCAGTATTTT.